Here is one T cell receptor beta chain with its context. In the original processing: Quantification of nucleated cells was approximated via reference gene primer amplification. Data came from immunoSEQ multiplex PCR; TCRdb stores just in-frame clones and leaves some out. That table is the source of V, J and clone size, and D and trimming were worked out from the DNA. The sample has roughly 300,000 clones, 88% seen once. CDR1 MGHRA and CDR2 YSYEKL come from the germline V gene. This CDR3 contains 14 residues. V was clipped by 4 bases and J by 4 bases, with 13 bases between them. The sample is drawn from a study of blood T cell repertoires in COVID-19. The overall study: Samples of COVID-19 (acute and convalescent) were obtained from the United States, Italy and Spain. Sources were T cells, B-cell-depleted T cells, or PBMCs; the material itself was cDNA or gDNA.

The chain recombines TRBV4-1 with TRBJ2-5; D might be TRBD2 (6 bases). This receptor was taken from a man aged 18 to 29 with active or convalescent COVID-19. Material for sequencing was peripheral blood. Here the CDR3 DNA reads TGCGCCAGCAGCCCAGGCGGAGGGCGAGAGACCCAGTACTTC. Translating it yields CASSPGGGRETQYF.